The entry that follows covers one T cell receptor beta chain sequence. Trimming shortened V by 1 base and J by 5 bases, and 6 bases separated the two germline ends. CDR3 length equals 13 residues. CDR1 and CDR2 from the germline V gene are SGHVS and FQNEAQ. The assay was immunoSEQ multiplex PCR, and TCRdb's table has in-frame clones only and misses some. The sample records some 86,000 clones, roughly 93% being singletons. The data were obtained in a study of cytomegalovirus exposure and HLA in healthy donors. The V and J genes are TRBV7-8 and TRBJ1-5; D not certain. The TCR sequence derives from a woman aged 25 to 39 in good health and CMV-seronegative. Sequenced: PBMCs. In DNA, the CDR3 is TGTGCCAGCAGCTTAGGAGCGTATCAGCCCCAGCATTTT. Amino acid sequence: CASSLGAYQPQHF.